This TCR beta chain was obtained from a study of blood T cell repertoires in COVID-19. Study-wide context: COVID-19 samples collected from the United States, Italy and Spain covered acute and convalescent phases. T cells, B-cell-depleted T cells, or PBMCs provided the cDNA or gDNA that served as material.

Per the authors' pipeline: Reference gene primers were amplified, and this amplification served to estimate nucleated cell counts. TCRdb's copy holds only in-frame clones and misses some; the assay was immunoSEQ multiplex PCR. The V and J calls and clone size come from that table; D and trimming were worked out from the DNA. This table has about 94,000 clones, 80% to 85% appearing once. Germline trimming cut 6 bases from V and 9 bases from J; bases unmatched to any gene: 4. This CDR3 is 13 amino acids long. From germline, CDR1 is ENHRY and CDR2 SYGVKD. The sequenced sample consisted of peripheral blood. This chain links TRBV10-3 with TRBJ1-6; 8 bases fit TRBD1. The clonotype was recovered from a man aged 55 to 70 with acute or convalescent COVID-19. The CDR3 sequence: CAIRDRDFSPLHF. In DNA, the CDR3 is TGTGCCATCAGGGACAGGGATTTTTCACCCCTCCACTTT.